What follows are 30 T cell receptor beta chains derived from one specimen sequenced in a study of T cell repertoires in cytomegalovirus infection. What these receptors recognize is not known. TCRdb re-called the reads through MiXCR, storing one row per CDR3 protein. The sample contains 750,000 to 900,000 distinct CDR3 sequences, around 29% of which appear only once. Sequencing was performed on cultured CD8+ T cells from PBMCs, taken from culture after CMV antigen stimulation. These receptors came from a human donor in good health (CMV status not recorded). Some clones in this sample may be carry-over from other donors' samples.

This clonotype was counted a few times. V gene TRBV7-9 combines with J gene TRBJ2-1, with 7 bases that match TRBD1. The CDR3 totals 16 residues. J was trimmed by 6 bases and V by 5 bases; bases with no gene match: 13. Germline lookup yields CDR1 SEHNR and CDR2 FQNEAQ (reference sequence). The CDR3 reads CASSLRDRAWGNEQFF. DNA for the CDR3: TGTGCCAGCAGCCTCCGAGACAGGGCCTGGGGCAATGAGCAGTTCTTC.

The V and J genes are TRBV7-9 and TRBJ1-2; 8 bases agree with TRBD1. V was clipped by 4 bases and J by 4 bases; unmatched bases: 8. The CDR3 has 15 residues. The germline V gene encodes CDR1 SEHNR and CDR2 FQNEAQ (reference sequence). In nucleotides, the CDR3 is TGTGCCAGCAGCTCGACAGGGGATGAAGGCTATGGCTACACCTTC. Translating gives CASSSTGDEGYGYTF.

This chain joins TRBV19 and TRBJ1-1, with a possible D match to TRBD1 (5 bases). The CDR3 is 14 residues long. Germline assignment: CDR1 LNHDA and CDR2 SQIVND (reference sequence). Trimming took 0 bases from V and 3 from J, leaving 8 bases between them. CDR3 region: CASSIEGGDTEAFF. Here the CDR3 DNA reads TGTGCCAGTAGTATAGAGGGGGGGGACACTGAAGCTTTCTTT.

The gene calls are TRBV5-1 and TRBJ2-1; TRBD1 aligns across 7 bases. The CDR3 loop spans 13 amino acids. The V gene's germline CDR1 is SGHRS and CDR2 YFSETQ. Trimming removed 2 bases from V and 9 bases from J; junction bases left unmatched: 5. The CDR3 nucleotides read TGCGCCAGCAGCTTCCCACAGGGGACTGAGCAGTTCTTC. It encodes CASSFPQGTEQFF.

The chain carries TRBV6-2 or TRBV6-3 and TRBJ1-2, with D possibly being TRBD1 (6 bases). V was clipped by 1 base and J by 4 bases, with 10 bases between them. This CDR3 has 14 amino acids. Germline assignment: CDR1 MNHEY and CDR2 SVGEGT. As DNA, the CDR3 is TGTGCCAGCAGTTACTGGACAGACTCCTATGGCTACACCTTC. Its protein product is CASSYWTDSYGYTF.

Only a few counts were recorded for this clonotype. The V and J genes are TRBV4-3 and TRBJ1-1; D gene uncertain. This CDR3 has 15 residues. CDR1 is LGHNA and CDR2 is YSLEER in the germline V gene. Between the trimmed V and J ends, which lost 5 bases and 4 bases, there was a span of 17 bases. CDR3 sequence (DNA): TGCGCCAGCAGCTCAGGAGGGTTGTGGGGCACTGAAGCTTTCTTT. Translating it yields CASSSGGLWGTEAFF.

The CDR3 coding sequence is TGCGCCAGCAGCCCCCCGGAGGGGAACTATGGCTACACCTTC. It translates to CASSPPEGNYGYTF. The chain employs TRBV4-1 and TRBJ1-2, with TRBD1 as a possible D gene (5 bases). Trimming left V 4 bases short and J 2 bases short, with 11 bases between. From germline, CDR1 is MGHRA and CDR2 YSYEKL. The CDR3 is made up of 14 amino acids.

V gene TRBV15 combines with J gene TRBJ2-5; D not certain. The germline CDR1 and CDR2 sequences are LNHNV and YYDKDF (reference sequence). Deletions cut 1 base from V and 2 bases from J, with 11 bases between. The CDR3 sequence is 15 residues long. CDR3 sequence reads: CATSRGEDLQETQYF. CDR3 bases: TGTGCCACCAGCAGAGGAGAGGACCTACAAGAGACCCAGTACTTC.

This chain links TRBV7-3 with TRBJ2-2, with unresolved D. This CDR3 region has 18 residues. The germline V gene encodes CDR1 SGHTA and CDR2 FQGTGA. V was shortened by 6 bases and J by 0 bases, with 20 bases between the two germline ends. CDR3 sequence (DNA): TGTGCCAGCAGTTCCTCTCGAAGAAGACTGACGAACACCGGGGAGCTGTTTTTT. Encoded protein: CASSSSRRRLTNTGELFF.

CDR3: CASSRSSGGAGEQFF. The CDR3 DNA reads TGTGCCAGCAGCCGATCTAGCGGGGGGGCGGGCGAGCAGTTCTTC. The chain links TRBV3-1 to TRBJ2-1; TRBD2 agrees at 12 bases. Trimming took 4 bases from V and 10 from J; bases not matched to a gene: 8. Per germline, CDR1 LGHDT and CDR2 YNNKEL (reference sequence). This CDR3 spans 15 amino acids.

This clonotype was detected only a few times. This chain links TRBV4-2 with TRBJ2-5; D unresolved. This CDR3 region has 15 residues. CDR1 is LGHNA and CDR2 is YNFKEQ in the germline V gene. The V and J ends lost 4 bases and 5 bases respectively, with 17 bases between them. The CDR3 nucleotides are TGTGCCAGCAGCCTCCTCGCGGACCCCCGGGAGACCCAGTACTTC. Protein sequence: CASSLLADPRETQYF.

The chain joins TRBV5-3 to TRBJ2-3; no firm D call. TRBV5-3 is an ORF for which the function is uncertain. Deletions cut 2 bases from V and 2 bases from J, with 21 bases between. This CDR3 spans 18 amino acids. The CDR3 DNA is TGTGCCAGAAGCTTCTTAGATTGGCTGCGAAATCCCACAGATACGCAGTATTTT. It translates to CARSFLDWLRNPTDTQYF.

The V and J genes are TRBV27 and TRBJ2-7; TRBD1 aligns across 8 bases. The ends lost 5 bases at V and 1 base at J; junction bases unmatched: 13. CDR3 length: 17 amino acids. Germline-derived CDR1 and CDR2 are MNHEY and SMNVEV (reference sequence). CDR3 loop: CASSKLGQGSASYEQYF. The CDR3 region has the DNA TGTGCCAGCAGTAAATTAGGACAGGGTTCTGCTTCCTACGAGCAGTACTTC.

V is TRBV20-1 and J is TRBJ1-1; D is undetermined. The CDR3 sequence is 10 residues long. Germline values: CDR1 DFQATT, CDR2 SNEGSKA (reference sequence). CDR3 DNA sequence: TGCAGGTCAGAAGCGACTGAAGCTTTCTTT. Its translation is CRSEATEAFF.

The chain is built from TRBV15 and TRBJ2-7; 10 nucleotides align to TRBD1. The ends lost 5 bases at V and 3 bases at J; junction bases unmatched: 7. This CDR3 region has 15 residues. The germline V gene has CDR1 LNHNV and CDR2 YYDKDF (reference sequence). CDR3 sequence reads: CATSLKTGGIYEQYF. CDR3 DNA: TGTGCCACCAGCTTAAAGACAGGGGGCATCTACGAGCAGTACTTC.

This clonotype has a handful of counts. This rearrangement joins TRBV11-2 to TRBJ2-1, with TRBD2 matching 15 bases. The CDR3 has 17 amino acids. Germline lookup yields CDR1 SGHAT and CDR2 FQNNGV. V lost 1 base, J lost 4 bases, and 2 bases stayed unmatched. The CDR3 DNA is TGTGCCAGCAGCTTAGCGGGGACTAGCGGGGGGTACAATGAGCAGTTCTTC. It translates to CASSLAGTSGGYNEQFF.

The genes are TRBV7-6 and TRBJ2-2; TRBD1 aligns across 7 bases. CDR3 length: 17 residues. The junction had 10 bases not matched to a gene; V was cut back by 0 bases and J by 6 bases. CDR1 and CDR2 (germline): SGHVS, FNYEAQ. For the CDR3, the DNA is TGTGCCAGCAGCTTAGCGCGAAGACAGGGAAGCGCCGGGGAGCTGTTTTTT. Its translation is CASSLARRQGSAGELFF.

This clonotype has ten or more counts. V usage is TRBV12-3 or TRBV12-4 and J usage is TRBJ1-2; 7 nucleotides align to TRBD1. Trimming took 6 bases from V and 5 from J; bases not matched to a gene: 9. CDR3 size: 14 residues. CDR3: CASSPGTVVYGYTF. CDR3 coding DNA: TGTGCCAGCAGCCCCGGGACAGTCGTTTATGGCTACACCTTC.

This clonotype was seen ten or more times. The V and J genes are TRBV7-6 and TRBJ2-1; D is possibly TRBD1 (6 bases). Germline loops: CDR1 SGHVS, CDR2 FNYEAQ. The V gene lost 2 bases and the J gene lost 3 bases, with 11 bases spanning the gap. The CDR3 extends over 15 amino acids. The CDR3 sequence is CASSLTGTNYNEQFF. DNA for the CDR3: TGTGCCAGCAGCTTAACAGGGACAAACTACAATGAGCAGTTCTTC.

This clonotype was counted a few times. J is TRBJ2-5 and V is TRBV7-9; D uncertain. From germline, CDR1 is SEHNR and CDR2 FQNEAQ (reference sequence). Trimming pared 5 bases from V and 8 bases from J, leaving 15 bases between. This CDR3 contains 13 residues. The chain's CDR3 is CASSAQPRETQYF. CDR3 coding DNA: TGTGCCAGCAGCGCACAGCCTAGAGAAACCCAGTACTTC.

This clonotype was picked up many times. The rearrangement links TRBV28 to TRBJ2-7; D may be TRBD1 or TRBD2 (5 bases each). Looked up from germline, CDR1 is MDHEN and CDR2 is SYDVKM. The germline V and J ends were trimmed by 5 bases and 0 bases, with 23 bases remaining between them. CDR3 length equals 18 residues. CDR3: CASSLRPGAPRSSYEQYV. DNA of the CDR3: TGTGCCAGCAGTCTAAGGCCCGGGGCACCTCGAAGCTCCTACGAGCAGTACGTC.

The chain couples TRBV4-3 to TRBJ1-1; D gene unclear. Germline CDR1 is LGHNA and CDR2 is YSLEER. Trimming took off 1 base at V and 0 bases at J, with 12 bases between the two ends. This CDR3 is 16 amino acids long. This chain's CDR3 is CASSQAAIEVNTEAFF. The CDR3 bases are TGCGCCAGCAGCCAAGCCGCGATCGAGGTGAACACTGAAGCTTTCTTT.

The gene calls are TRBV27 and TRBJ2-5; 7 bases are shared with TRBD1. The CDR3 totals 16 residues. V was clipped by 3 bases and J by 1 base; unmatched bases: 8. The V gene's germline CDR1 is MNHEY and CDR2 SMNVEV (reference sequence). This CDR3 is CASSFTGRGSQETQYF. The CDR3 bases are TGTGCCAGCAGTTTCACGGGCAGGGGGAGCCAAGAGACCCAGTACTTC.

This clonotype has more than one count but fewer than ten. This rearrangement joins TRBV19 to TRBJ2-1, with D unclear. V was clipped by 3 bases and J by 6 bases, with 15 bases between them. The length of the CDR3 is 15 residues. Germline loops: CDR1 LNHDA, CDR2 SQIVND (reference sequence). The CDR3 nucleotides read TGTGCCAGTAGTATTCTGGGATCTAACTCCAATGAGCAGTTCTTC. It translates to CASSILGSNSNEQFF.

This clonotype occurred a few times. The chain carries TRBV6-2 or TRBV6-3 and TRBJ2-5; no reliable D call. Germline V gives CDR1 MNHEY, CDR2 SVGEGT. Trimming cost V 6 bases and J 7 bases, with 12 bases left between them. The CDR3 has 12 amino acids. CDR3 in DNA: TGTGCCAGCAGCGGCAGTTATGCGACCCAGTACTTC. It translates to CASSGSYATQYF.

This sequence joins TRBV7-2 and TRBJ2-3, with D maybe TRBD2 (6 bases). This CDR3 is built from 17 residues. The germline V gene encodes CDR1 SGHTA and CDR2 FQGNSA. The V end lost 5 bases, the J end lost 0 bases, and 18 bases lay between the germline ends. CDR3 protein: CASSLRTTHTSTDTQYF. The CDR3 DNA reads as TGTGCCAGCAGCCTCCGGACTACTCATACTAGCACAGATACGCAGTATTTT.

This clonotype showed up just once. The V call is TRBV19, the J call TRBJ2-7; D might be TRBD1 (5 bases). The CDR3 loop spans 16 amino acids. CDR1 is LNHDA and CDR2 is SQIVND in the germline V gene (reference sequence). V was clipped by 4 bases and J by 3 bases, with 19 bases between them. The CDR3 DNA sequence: TGTGCCAGTAGTAACTCGGTGACAGCGATTTACTACGAGCAGTACTTC. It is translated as CASSNSVTAIYYEQYF. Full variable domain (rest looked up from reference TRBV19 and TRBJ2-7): DGGITQSPKYLFRKEGQNVTLSCEQNLNHDAMYWYRQDPGQGLRLIYYSQIVNDFQKGDIAEGYSVSREKKESFPLTVTSAQKNPTAFYLCASSNSVTAIYYEQYFGPGTRLTVT.

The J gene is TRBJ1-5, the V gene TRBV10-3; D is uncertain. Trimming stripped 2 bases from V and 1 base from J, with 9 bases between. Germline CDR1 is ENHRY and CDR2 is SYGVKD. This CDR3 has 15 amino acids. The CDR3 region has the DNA TGTGCCATCAGTGAGAGGAGGGAAAGCAATCAGCCCCAGCATTTT. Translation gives CAISERRESNQPQHF.

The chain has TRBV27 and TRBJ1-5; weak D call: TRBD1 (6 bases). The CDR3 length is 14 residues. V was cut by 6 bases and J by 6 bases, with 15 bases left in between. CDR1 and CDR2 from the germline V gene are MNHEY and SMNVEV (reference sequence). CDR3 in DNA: TGTGCCAGCAGCCCGGGGGGGGCTAGTCAGCCCCAGCATTTT. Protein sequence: CASSPGGASQPQHF.

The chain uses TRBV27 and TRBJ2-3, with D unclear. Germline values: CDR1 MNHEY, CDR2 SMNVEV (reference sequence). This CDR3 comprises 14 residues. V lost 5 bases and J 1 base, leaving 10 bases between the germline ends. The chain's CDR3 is CASSKAPRTDTQYF. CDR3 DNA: TGTGCCAGCAGTAAGGCCCCGCGCACAGATACGCAGTATTTT.